This record concerns one T cell receptor beta chain sequence. As yet, its antigen is unknown. Generated by immunoSEQ multiplex PCR, the TCRdb table keeps only in-frame clones and is missing some. The sample yields some 140,000 clones, approximately 92% seen once. This entry belongs to a study of T cell responses to AZD1222 COVID-19 vaccine. Overall study results and limits: Spike was spanned by vaccine-associated CD4 TCRs, which were dominant at 160-218 and 743-854.

The sample consisted of peripheral blood, taken on day 0 of AZD1222 vaccination. This clonotype was obtained from an adult in good health.

CDR3 loop: CASSNLRDRGNYEQYF. CDR3 nucleotide sequence: TGTGCCAGTAGTAACTTAAGGGACCGCGGGAACTACGAGCAGTACTTC. The rearrangement joins TRBV19 to TRBJ2-7; the D gene is possibly TRBD2 (6 bases). This CDR3 comprises 16 residues. V was trimmed by 4 bases and J by 3 bases, leaving 19 bases between them. Germline values: CDR1 LNHDA, CDR2 SQIVND (reference sequence).